Shown below are 10 T cell receptor beta chains from a single sample sequenced in a study of T cells in women clearing cervical HPV infection. The repertoire was sequenced with immunoSEQ multiplex PCR; TCRdb's copy has only in-frame clones and lacks some. The sample includes about 40,000 clones. Sequencing was performed on blood buffy coat. The receptors come from a woman between 18 and 70 years old with a cervical HPV16 infection that either progressed to CIN3+ or cleared (not recorded which).

In the case of this clone: The CDR3 end falls 3 residues outside the read, so it is completed with the germline J gene. This chain joins TRBV5-1 and TRBJ2-6; D gene unclear. V lost 6 bases to trimming and J lost 0 bases, with 4 bases between them. CDR3 size: 13 residues. Germline V gene sequence: CDR1 SGHRS, CDR2 YFSETQ. The DNA read from the CDR3 is TGCGCCAGCACCCGCTCTGGGGCCAACGTC. It encodes CASTRSGANV. The whole CDR3 sequence reads CASTRSGANVLTF.

A word on this clone: The read ends 3 residues before the CDR3 terminus; that terminus is restored from the germline J gene. This chain uses TRBV7-8 with TRBJ2-7, with D tentatively TRBD2 (6 bases). V lost 1 base, J lost 3 bases, and 10 bases lay in between. CDR1 SGHVS and CDR2 FQNEAQ come from the germline V gene. This CDR3 has 14 residues. The CDR3 reads CASSLGSGDYEQYF. CDR3 DNA, as far as it was read: TGTGCCAGCAGCTTAGGTTCGGGGGACTACGAG.

In the case of this clone: The read halts 3 residues ahead of the CDR3 end, with the missing end drawn from the germline J gene. This chain joins TRBV20-1 and TRBJ1-1; the match to TRBD1 covers 7 bases. V lost 2 bases, J lost 1 base, and 4 bases stayed unmatched. Germline loops: CDR1 DFQATT, CDR2 SNEGSKA (reference sequence). The CDR3 is 14 residues long. CDR3 bases read: TGCAGTGCTAGAACCGGGACAGCGAACACTGAA. Its translation: CSARTGTANTE. In full, the CDR3 is CSARTGTANTEAFF.

On this clone: Read coverage stops 3 residues before the CDR3 terminus; the germline J gene supplies the remainder. The J gene is TRBJ1-6, the V gene TRBV5-1; tentative D call: TRBD1 (6 bases). This CDR3 is 14 amino acids long. Trimming removed 5 bases at V and 10 bases at J, with 16 bases between. The germline CDR1 and CDR2 sequences are SGHRS and YFSETQ. This chain's CDR3 is CASRETGTPSPLHF. The sequenced part of the CDR3 DNA is TGCGCCAGCAGGGAAACCGGGACACCCTCACCC.

CDR3 region: CASSQDRSSYEQYF. The covered CDR3 bases are TGTGCCAGCAGTCAGGACAGAAGCTCCTACGAG. This sequence joins TRBV27 and TRBJ2-7; D might be TRBD1 (6 bases). The sequenced fragment ends 3 residues before the CDR3 boundary, so the rest is inferred from the germline J gene. V lost 5 bases and J 0 bases, leaving 11 bases between the germline ends. Germline assignment: CDR1 MNHEY and CDR2 SMNVEV (reference sequence). The CDR3 contains 14 residues.

With regard to this clone: Germline and junction disagree at one end, which may indicate a read error. The read ends 3 residues before the CDR3 terminus; that terminus is restored from the germline J gene. The chain carries TRBV19 and TRBJ1-2; TRBD1 might be the D (6 bases). This CDR3 comprises 15 residues. Germline-derived CDR1 and CDR2 are LNHDA and SQIVND (reference sequence). The chain's CDR3 is CASSPAQGVDYSYTF. The sequenced part of the CDR3 DNA is TGTGCCAGTAGTCCAGCACAGGGAGTTGACTATAGC. The full variable domain, completed using reference TRBV19 and TRBJ1-2, is DGGITQSPKYLFRKEGQNVTLSCEQNLNHDAMYWYRQDPGQGLRLIYYSQIVNDFQKGDIAEGYSVSREKKESFPLTVTSAQKNPTAFYLCASSPAQGVDYSYTFGSGTRLTVV.

Comment on this clone: The read ends 3 residues early relative to the CDR3; the germline J gene fills the gap. V gene TRBV11-2 combines with J gene TRBJ2-1; 7 bases match TRBD1. Germline CDR1 and CDR2: SGHAT and FQNNGV. V shed 3 bases and J 1 base; nucleotides not matched to a gene: 3. There are 15 residues in the CDR3. CDR3 DNA (partial): TGTGCCAGCAGCTTTAACAGGGGTTCCTACAATGAG. Translated, it gives CASSFNRGSYNE. The whole CDR3 sequence is CASSFNRGSYNEQFF.

As for this clone: The read terminates 3 residues before the CDR3 end, so the remaining end is supplied by the germline J gene. V and J are TRBV7-6 and TRBJ2-7; 9 nucleotides match TRBD1. The V and J ends lost 5 bases and 5 bases, in that order; junction bases with no gene match: 7. There are 14 residues in the CDR3. Germline V gene lookup returns CDR1 SGHVS and CDR2 FNYEAQ. The CDR3 protein is CASSPRTGGHEQYF. The DNA read from the CDR3 is TGTGCCAGCAGCCCCCGCACAGGGGGCCACGAG.

Note on this clone: The read falls 3 residues short of the CDR3 end, and the missing part is taken from the germline J gene. The chain links TRBV11-2 to TRBJ2-5, with 7 bases lining up with TRBD1. From germline, CDR1 is SGHAT and CDR2 FQNNGV. V lost 3 bases to trimming and J lost 1 base; unmatched junction nucleotides: 5. The CDR3 consists of 15 residues. The CDR3 sequence is CASSFKGAGQETQYF. The sequenced CDR3 bases are TGTGCCAGCAGCTTTAAGGGGGCGGGCCAAGAGACC.

To note about this clone: Sequencing ends 3 residues short of the CDR3 end; the germline J gene provides the rest. The V gene is TRBV30, the J gene TRBJ1-2; D possibly corresponds to TRBD1 (5 bases). The CDR3 length is 12 residues. Germline V gives CDR1 GTSNPN, CDR2 SVGIG (reference sequence). Incomplete CDR3 DNA: TGTGCCTGGAGTGTATCGGGGGAGGGC. Translating gives CAWSVSGEG. The entire CDR3 is CAWSVSGEGYTF.